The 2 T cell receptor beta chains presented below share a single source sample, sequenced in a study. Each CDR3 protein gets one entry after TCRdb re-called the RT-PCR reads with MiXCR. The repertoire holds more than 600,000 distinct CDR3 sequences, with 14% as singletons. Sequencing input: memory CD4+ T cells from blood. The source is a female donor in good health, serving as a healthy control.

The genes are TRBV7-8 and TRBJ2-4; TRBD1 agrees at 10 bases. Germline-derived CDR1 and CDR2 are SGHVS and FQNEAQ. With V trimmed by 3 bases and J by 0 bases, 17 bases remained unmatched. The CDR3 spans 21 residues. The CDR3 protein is CASSLSTPGQGFSLAKNIQYF. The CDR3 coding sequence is TGTGCCAGCAGCTTGTCCACCCCGGGACAGGGGTTTTCCCTAGCCAAAAACATTCAGTACTTC. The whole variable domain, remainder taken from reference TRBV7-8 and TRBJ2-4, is GAGVSQSPRYKVAKRGQDVALRCDPISGHVSLFWYQQALGQGPEFLTYFQNEAQLDKSGLPSDRFFAERPEGSVSTLKIQRTQQEDSAVYLCASSLSTPGQGFSLAKNIQYFGAGTRLSVL.

The CDR3 DNA follows: TGTGCCAGCAGTTTAGGGCGACTAGCGGGAGGCTGGTACCAAGAGACCCAGTACTTC. Translation gives CASSLGRLAGGWYQETQYF. This chain links TRBV12-3 or TRBV12-4 with TRBJ2-5; 13 bases map to TRBD2. The V and J ends lost 1 base and 0 bases, in that order; junction bases with no gene match: 8. The CDR3 totals 19 residues.